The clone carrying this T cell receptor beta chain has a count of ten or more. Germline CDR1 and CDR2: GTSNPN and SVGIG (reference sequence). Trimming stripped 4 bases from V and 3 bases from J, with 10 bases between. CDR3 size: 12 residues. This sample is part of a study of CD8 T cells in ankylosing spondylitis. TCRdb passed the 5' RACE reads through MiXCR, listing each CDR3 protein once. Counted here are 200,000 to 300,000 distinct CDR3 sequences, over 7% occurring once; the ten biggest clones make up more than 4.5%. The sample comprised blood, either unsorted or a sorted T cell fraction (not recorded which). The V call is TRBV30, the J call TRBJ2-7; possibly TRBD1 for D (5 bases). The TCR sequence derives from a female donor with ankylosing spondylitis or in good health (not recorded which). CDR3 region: CAWTEGHYEQYF. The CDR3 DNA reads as TGTGCCTGGACCGAAGGACACTACGAGCAGTACTTC.